This is a list of T cell receptor beta chains from one sample in a study of T cell responses to AZD1222 COVID-19 vaccine. The protocol was immunoSEQ multiplex PCR, while the TCRdb copy is restricted to in-frame clones and leaves out a portion. The listing contains about 140,000 clones. The sequenced sample consisted of peripheral blood. These receptors originate from an adult in good health. CDR3s include the opening cysteine and the closing phenylalanine or tryptophan. The D gene is left open where the match is weak.

v_gene	j_gene	d_gene	CDR3aa	CDR3nt
TRBV18	TRBJ1-1	.	CASSPGGRKPNTEAFF	TGTGCCAGCTCACCAGGGGGGAGGAAGCCGAACACTGAAGCTTTCTTT
TRBV7-2	TRBJ1-5	.	CASSLETGPSDAQHF	TGTGCCAGCAGCTTAGAGACAGGTCCTTCGGACGCCCAGCATTTT
TRBV6-1	TRBJ2-7	TRBD1	CASSATGGSQEQYF	TGTGCCAGCAGCGCGACAGGGGGAAGTCAAGAGCAGTACTTC
TRBV7-2	TRBJ2-5	.	CASSLVGGPQETQYF	TGTGCCAGCAGCTTAGTAGGGGGGCCCCAAGAGACCCAGTACTTC
TRBV7-2	TRBJ2-1	TRBD2	CASSASRLALGLNEQFF	TGTGCCAGCAGCGCATCTCGACTAGCTCTGGGGCTTAATGAGCAGTTCTTC
TRBV15	TRBJ2-3	.	CATSRDRTDTQYF	TGTGCCACCAGCAGAGATCGCACAGATACGCAGTATTTT
TRBV28	TRBJ1-2	.	CASTHNYGYTF	TGTGCCAGCACCCATAACTATGGCTACACCTTC
TRBV5-4	TRBJ1-1	TRBD1	CASSRPGTGKNTEAFF	TGTGCCAGCAGTCGTCCCGGGACAGGGAAGAACACTGAAGCTTTCTTT
TRBV6-1	TRBJ2-7	.	CASSESGTYEQYF	TGTGCCAGCAGTGAATCAGGGACCTACGAGCAGTACTTC
TRBV18	TRBJ2-7	.	CASSVTGGTYEQYF	TGTGCCAGCTCAGTGACAGGAGGAACCTACGAGCAGTACTTC
TRBV5-5	TRBJ1-1	TRBD1	CASSQGGAEAFF	TGTGCCAGCAGCCAGGGGGGGGCTGAAGCTTTCTTT
TRBV20-1	TRBJ1-2	.	CSATGNYGYTF	TGCAGTGCCACAGGGAACTATGGCTACACCTTC
TRBV28	TRBJ2-3	TRBD2	CASSLPGLSTDTQYF	TGTGCCAGCAGTTTACCGGGACTAAGCACAGATACGCAGTATTTT
TRBV19	TRBJ2-2	.	CASSMWTGELFF	TGTGCCAGTAGTATGTGGACCGGGGAGCTGTTTTTT
TRBV5-4	TRBJ1-2	.	CASNFGHSSNYGYTF	TGTGCCAGCAACTTCGGACACAGCTCAAACTATGGCTACACCTTC
TRBV15	TRBJ2-3	TRBD1	CATSRDRQGVGDTQYF	TGTGCCACCAGCAGAGATAGACAGGGGGTCGGAGATACGCAGTATTTT
TRBV5-1	TRBJ2-7	TRBD1	CASSLAPTGTGIYEQYF	TGCGCCAGCAGCTTGGCCCCCACAGGGACAGGGATATACGAGCAGTACTTC
TRBV10-1	TRBJ2-3	TRBD2	CATPAGGAGGRYTQYF	TGCGCCACCCCTGCCGGGGGAGCGGGGGGCCGGTATACGCAGTATTTT
TRBV28	TRBJ1-5	.	CASREAGNQPQHF	TGTGCCAGCAGAGAGGCGGGCAATCAGCCCCAGCATTTT
TRBV6-5	TRBJ1-5	TRBD1	CASRETGNNQPQHF	TGTGCCAGCAGGGAGACAGGGAACAATCAGCCCCAGCATTTT
TRBV3-1/TRBV3-2	TRBJ2-7	TRBD2	CASSLGGARVYEQYF	TGTGCCAGCAGCCTCGGGGGGGCGAGAGTTTACGAGCAGTACTTC
TRBV5-1	TRBJ1-1	.	CASSLAPVNTEAFF	TGCGCCAGCAGCTTGGCGCCAGTGAACACTGAAGCTTTCTTT
TRBV9	TRBJ1-3	.	CASSPPGAPGNTIYF	TGTGCCAGCAGCCCCCCGGGGGCGCCGGGAAACACCATATATTTT
TRBV7-2	TRBJ2-2	.	CASSPRKIAGTGELFF	TGTGCCAGCAGCCCCCGGAAGATAGCCGGCACCGGGGAGCTGTTTTTT
TRBV2	TRBJ1-5	.	CASTKRNSNQPQHF	TGTGCCAGCACCAAGCGGAATAGCAATCAGCCCCAGCATTTT
TRBV7-3	TRBJ1-2	.	CASSLTRQGYGYTF	TGTGCCAGCAGCTTAACGCGGCAGGGTTATGGCTACACCTTC
TRBV18	TRBJ1-2	.	CASSPAGENYGYTF	TGTGCCAGCTCCCCGGCAGGAGAAAACTATGGCTACACCTTC
TRBV2	TRBJ1-6	.	CASSGQVNSPLHF	TGTGCCAGCAGTGGACAGGTTAATTCACCCCTCCACTTT
TRBV5-1	TRBJ1-4	.	CASSMLDGIGELFF	TGCGCCAGCAGTATGCTGGACGGAATTGGGGAACTGTTTTTT
TRBV7-2	TRBJ2-7	TRBD2	CASSLRLAGAPVEQYF	TGTGCCAGCAGCTTACGGTTAGCGGGGGCCCCCGTGGAGCAGTACTTC
TRBV6-5	TRBJ1-4	.	CASRRGDGNEKLFF	TGTGCCAGCAGAAGAGGAGACGGGAATGAAAAACTGTTTTTT
TRBV11-2	TRBJ1-4	.	CASSLGDWVVDDEKLFF	TGTGCCAGCAGCTTAGGAGACTGGGTCGTGGATGATGAAAAACTGTTTTTT
TRBV4-2	TRBJ2-1	.	CASSQDVGLYNEQFF	TGTGCCAGCAGCCAAGATGTTGGACTCTACAATGAGCAGTTCTTC
TRBV4-3	TRBJ1-3	TRBD1	CASSQDVGTANTIYF	TGCGCCAGCAGCCAAGATGTCGGGACAGCCAACACCATATATTTT
TRBV5-1	TRBJ2-3	.	CASSPGYSTDTQYF	TGCGCCAGCAGCCCGGGATATTCCACAGATACGCAGTATTTT
TRBV7-2	TRBJ1-1	.	CASSLDVRQEAFF	TGTGCCAGCAGCTTAGATGTTCGTCAAGAAGCTTTCTTT
TRBV11-1	TRBJ1-1	TRBD1	CASSPRARGRKAFF	TGTGCCAGCAGCCCCCGGGCCAGGGGGCGGAAAGCTTTCTTT
TRBV5-4	TRBJ1-2	TRBD1	CASSFSGTGGSGGGYTF	TGTGCCAGCAGCTTTAGTGGGACAGGGGGCTCAGGAGGTGGCTACACCTTC
TRBV10-3	TRBJ1-4	TRBD1	CAISPGTGTNEKLFF	TGTGCCATCAGTCCCGGGACAGGAACTAATGAAAAACTGTTTTTT
TRBV5-6	TRBJ1-2	.	CASSFRGLGYGYTF	TGTGCCAGCAGCTTCAGGGGACTCGGCTATGGCTACACCTTC
TRBV5-4	TRBJ2-2	.	CASSRGVAAGELFF	TGTGCCAGCAGCCGTGGGGTAGCGGCCGGGGAGCTGTTTTTT
TRBV19	TRBJ1-1	.	CASSVQGGGEAFF	TGTGCCAGTAGTGTACAGGGAGGGGGTGAAGCTTTCTTT
TRBV7-6	TRBJ1-1	.	CASSLGTSGGVGTEAFF	TGTGCCAGCAGCTTAGGAACTTCTGGCGGGGTGGGCACTGAAGCTTTCTTT
TRBV28	TRBJ1-2	TRBD1	CASCYGGGNTEGYTF	TGTGCCAGTTGCTACGGAGGGGGCAATACGGAGGGCTACACCTTC
TRBV11-2	TRBJ2-7	.	CASSFSEQYF	TGTGCCAGCAGCTTCTCCGAGCAGTACTTC
TRBV9	TRBJ1-5	.	CASSVGTNQPQHF	TGTGCCAGCAGCGTCGGGACCAATCAGCCCCAGCATTTT
TRBV10-3	TRBJ2-5	.	CAISWRAEETQYF	TGTGCCATCAGCTGGAGAGCCGAAGAGACCCAGTACTTC
TRBV6-2/TRBV6-3	TRBJ1-1	.	CASSSERGAEAFF	TGTGCCAGCAGCTCCGAGAGGGGCGCTGAAGCTTTCTTT
TRBV7-3	TRBJ2-3	.	CASSLGTSTDTQYF	TGTGCCAGCAGCTTGGGGACTAGCACAGATACGCAGTATTTT
TRBV5-1	TRBJ2-5	TRBD1	CASSVVRQTGGRVGETQYF	TGCGCCAGCAGCGTTGTGAGACAGACAGGGGGCCGGGTTGGGGAGACCCAGTACTTC
TRBV4-2	TRBJ2-5	TRBD1	CASSQDPRTGLQETQYF	TGTGCCAGCAGCCAAGATCCCCGGACAGGGCTCCAAGAGACCCAGTACTTC
TRBV21-1	TRBJ2-1	.	CASSRNYNEQFF	TGTGCCAGCAGCAGGAATTACAATGAGCAGTTCTTC
TRBV19	TRBJ1-1	TRBD1	CASSPTPGQKKAFF	TGTGCCAGTAGTCCAACTCCGGGACAGAAAAAAGCTTTCTTT
TRBV2	TRBJ2-3	TRBD1	CATKKGQGSTDTQYF	TGTGCCACAAAAAAAGGACAGGGCAGCACAGATACGCAGTATTTT